The sequence of this TCR beta chain was determined in a study of blood T cell repertoires in COVID-19. Study-level background: T cells, B-cell-depleted T cells, or PBMCs supplied cDNA or gDNA.

The J segment lost 6 bases and the V segment lost 5 bases, leaving 12 bases of the junction unmatched. The germline gives CDR1 MDHEN, CDR2 SYDVKM. The CDR3 extends over 16 amino acids. This table comes from immunoSEQ multiplex PCR, and its TCRdb copy is limited to in-frame clones, with some not included. The sample carries 130,000 or so clones, 81% recorded once. This clonotype was sampled from a woman aged 60-70 years with active or convalescent COVID-19. The rearrangement links TRBV28 to TRBJ2-1; 8 bases match TRBD1. Sequenced material: peripheral blood. The CDR3 loop is CASSPPVGTGFNEQFF. CDR3 coding DNA: TGTGCCAGCAGTCCCCCCGTGGGGACAGGTTTCAATGAGCAGTTCTTC.